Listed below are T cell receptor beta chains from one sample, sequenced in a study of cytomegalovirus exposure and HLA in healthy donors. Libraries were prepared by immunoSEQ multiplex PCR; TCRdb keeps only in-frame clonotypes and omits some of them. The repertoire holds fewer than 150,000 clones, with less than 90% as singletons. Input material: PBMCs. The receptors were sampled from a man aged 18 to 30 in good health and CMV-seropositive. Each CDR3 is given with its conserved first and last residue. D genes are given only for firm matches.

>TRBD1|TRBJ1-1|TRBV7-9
CASSFQGGKNTEAFF
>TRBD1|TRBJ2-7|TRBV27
CASSRGGDEQYF
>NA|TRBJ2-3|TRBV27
CASSLGETSTDTQYF
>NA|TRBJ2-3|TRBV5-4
CASSSNTMGVDTQYF
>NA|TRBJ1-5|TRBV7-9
CASSGGPYQPQHF
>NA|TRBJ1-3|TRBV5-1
CASSFGARTGVSGNTIYF
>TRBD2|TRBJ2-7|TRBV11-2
CASSLDTPSSGPYEQYF
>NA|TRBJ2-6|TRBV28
CASSLNPGAGANVLTF
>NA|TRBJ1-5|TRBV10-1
CASSESTVVQPQHF
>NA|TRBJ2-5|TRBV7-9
CASSYPPGLGEETQYF
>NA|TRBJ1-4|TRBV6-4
CASSDSGGHPEKLFF
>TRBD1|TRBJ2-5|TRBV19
CASSPGTGPLAQYF
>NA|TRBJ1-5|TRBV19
CASSLGLRGNQPQHF
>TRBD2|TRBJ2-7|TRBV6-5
CASRAGGGEQYF
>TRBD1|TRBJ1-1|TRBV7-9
CASSLEQGAEAFF
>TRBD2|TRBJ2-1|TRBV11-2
CASIPGNGGFNEQFF
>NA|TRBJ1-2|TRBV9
CASSVMGSDGYTF
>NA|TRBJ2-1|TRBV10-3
CAISPLLENEQFF
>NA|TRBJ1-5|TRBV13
CASSPQGHQPQHF
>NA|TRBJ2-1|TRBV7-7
CASSPQGGHNEQFF
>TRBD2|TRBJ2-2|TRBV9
CASSPLAGNPGELFF
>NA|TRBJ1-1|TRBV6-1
CAGQQGMNTEAFF
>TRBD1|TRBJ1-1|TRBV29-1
CSANSDRGGNTEAFF
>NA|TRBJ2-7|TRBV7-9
CASSQTGPYEQYF
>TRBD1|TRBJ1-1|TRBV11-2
CASSLAAGQGAAFF
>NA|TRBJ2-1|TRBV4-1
CASSPSPQSSYNEQFF
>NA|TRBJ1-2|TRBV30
CAWSAQSGGYTF
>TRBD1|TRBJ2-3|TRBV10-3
CAIRAGTGAGPRTDTQYF
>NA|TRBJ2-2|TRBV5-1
CASSLVHMNTGELFF
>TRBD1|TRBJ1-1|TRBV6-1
CASSERDITGTANTEAFF
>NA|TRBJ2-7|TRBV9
CASSVGQDYEQYF
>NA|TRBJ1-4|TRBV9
CASSDPGGEKLFF
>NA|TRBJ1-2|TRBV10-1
CASSSGTTYGYTF
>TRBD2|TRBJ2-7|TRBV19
CASSDSGDSYEQYF
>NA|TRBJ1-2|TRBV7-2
CASSFDSSPIPNYGYTF
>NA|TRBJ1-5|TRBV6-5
CASIQGPGEPQHF
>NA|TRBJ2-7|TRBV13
CASRPGLRSYEQYF
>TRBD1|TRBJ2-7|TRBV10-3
CAIRGTESSYEQYF
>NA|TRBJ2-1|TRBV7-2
CASSLLDRYYNEQFF
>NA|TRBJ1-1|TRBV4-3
CASSQLIRTVNTEAFF
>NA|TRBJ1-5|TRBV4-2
CASSQVSAVEYQPQHF
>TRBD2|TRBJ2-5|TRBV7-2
CASSFGGRGLQETQYF
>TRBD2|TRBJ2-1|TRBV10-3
CAISLRSGGAQDEQFF
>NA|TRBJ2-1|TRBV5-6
CASSLSGHDNEQFF
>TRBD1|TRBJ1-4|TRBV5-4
CASSYRPGQGEKLFF
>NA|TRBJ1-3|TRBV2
CARRGRGPSGNTIYF
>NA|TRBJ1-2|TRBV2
CASRERGGYYGYTF
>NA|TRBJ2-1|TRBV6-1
CASSDRVNEQFF
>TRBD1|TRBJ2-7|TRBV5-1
CASSPGQAGSYEQYF
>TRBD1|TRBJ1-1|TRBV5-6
CASSSGTANTEAFF
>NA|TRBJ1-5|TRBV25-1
CASSELGSEEPQHF
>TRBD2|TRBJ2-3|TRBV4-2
CASSQGGGATDTQYF
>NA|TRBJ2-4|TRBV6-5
CASSRQVGENIQYF